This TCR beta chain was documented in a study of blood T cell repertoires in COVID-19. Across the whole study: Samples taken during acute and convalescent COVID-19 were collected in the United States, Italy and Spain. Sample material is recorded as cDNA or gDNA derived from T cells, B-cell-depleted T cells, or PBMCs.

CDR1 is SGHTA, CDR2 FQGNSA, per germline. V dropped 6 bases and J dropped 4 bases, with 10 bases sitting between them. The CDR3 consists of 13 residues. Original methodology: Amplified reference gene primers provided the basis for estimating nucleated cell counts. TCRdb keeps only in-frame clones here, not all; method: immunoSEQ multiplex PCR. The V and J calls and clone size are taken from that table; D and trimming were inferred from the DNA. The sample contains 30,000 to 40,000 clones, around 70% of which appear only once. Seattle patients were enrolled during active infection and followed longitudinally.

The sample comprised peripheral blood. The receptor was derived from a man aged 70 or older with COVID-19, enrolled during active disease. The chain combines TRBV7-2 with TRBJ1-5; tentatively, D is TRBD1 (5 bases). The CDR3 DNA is TGTGCCAGCAGAAAGACAGCTAATCAGCCCCAGCATTTT. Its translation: CASRKTANQPQHF.